A selection of T cell receptor beta chains follows, all from one sample in a study of blood T cells in healthy people across ages. Each CDR3 protein gets one entry after TCRdb re-called the 5' RACE reads with MiXCR. The profile shows about 930,000 distinct CDR3 sequences, just under 30% of them singletons. The sample also formed part of further work on T cells of mothers and their children.

Sequenced sample: blood. Receptors were obtained from a woman aged 40 to 50 in good health. Each CDR3 is given with its conserved first and last residue. A D gene is named only where the DNA matches it firmly. For some rows the clone size is stated as once, few or many, or as a class when expanded; others skip it.

V gene,D gene,J gene,clone size,CDR3 DNA,CDR3 protein
TRBV9,NA,TRBJ2-7,NA,TGTGCCAGCATGGGGAGGAAAATCTACGAGCAGTACTTC,CASMGRKIYEQYF
TRBV6-6,TRBD1,TRBJ1-1,NA,TGTGCCAGCAAACGACAGGGGGCGGTTATATCGGACACTGAAGCTTTCTTT,CASKRQGAVISDTEAFF
TRBV27,NA,TRBJ2-7,NA,TGTGCCAGCAGTACCCTCCTCTCCTACGAGCAGTACTTC,CASSTLLSYEQYF
TRBV5-1,TRBD1,TRBJ2-7,NA,TGCGCCAGCAGCTTGGTGGGGACAGGGAATGGCTACGAGCAGTACTTC,CASSLVGTGNGYEQYF
TRBV5-6,NA,TRBJ1-4,few,TGTGCCAGCAGCGGAACCGGGACGGATGAAAAACTGTTTTTT,CASSGTGTDEKLFF
TRBV7-2,NA,TRBJ2-1,NA,TGTGCCAGCAGCTGGATCGGACAGTTGAAGAACAATGAGCAGTTCTTC,CASSWIGQLKNNEQFF
TRBV6-6,TRBD2,TRBJ2-3,NA,TGTGCCAGCAGTTACGGGGCGGGGGGGCAAACAGATACGCAGTATTTT,CASSYGAGGQTDTQYF
TRBV12-3/TRBV12-4,TRBD1,TRBJ1-4,NA,TGTGCCAGCAGGGTCCTACAGGGGGCAAATGAAAAACTGTTTTTT,CASRVLQGANEKLFF
TRBV28,TRBD2,TRBJ2-5,NA,TGTGCCAGCAGTCTGATAGCGGGGGAGTACCAAGAGACCCAGTACTTC,CASSLIAGEYQETQYF
TRBV15,TRBD1,TRBJ2-7,NA,TGTGCCACCAGCCGAGGACAGGGGGGAACCTACGAGCAGTACTTC,CATSRGQGGTYEQYF
TRBV2,NA,TRBJ2-1,few,TGTGCCAGCAGTGAAGGGGGGAGTACAGGCGATGAGCAGTTCTTC,CASSEGGSTGDEQFF
TRBV20-1,NA,TRBJ1-3,NA,TGCAGTGCTAGAGATTATCTCTCCAATGGAAACACCATATATTTT,CSARDYLSNGNTIYF
TRBV7-2,NA,TRBJ1-1,NA,TGTGCCAGCAGCTCAGAGAGACAGGTGAACACTGAAGCTTTCTTT,CASSSERQVNTEAFF
TRBV20-1,TRBD2,TRBJ2-5,NA,TGCAGTGCTAGCCCCAGACTAGCGGGGAAACAAGAGACCCAGTACTTC,CSASPRLAGKQETQYF
TRBV7-2,TRBD1,TRBJ1-1,few,TGTGCCAGCAGCTTAGCAACAGGGGGAGACACTGAAGCTTTCTTT,CASSLATGGDTEAFF
TRBV20-1,TRBD1,TRBJ1-1,NA,TGCAGTGCTAGAGCGGGACAGTGGGACACTGAAGCTTTCTTT,CSARAGQWDTEAFF
TRBV11-1,NA,TRBJ1-1,NA,TGTGCCAGCAGCAAAAAGGACATAAGGAACACTGAAGCTTTCTTT,CASSKKDIRNTEAFF
TRBV20-1,TRBD1,TRBJ1-2,few,TGCAATGCTAGATTCCAGGGGGCAAGAGACTATGGCTACACCTTC,CNARFQGARDYGYTF
TRBV20-1,TRBD1,TRBJ1-1,few,TGCAGTGCTCCTCAGGGGGCCGCGGATCGTGAAGCTTTCTTT,CSAPQGAADREAFF
TRBV7-7,NA,TRBJ2-7,few,TGTGCTAGCAGCTTAGGGTTTGACTCCTACGAGCAGTACTTC,CASSLGFDSYEQYF
TRBV29-1,NA,TRBJ2-7,many,TGCAGCGTTGAAGACAGGGGTGGTGGGTTCGAGCAGTACTTC,CSVEDRGGGFEQYF
TRBV20-1,TRBD1,TRBJ2-7,NA,TGCGGTGCGCGTCCTCTCGGGACAGGGTCCTACGAGCAGTACTTC,CGARPLGTGSYEQYF
TRBV19,NA,TRBJ1-1,few,TGTGCCAGTAGCCCCCGGCAGACTGAAGCTTTCTTT,CASSPRQTEAFF
TRBV11-2,NA,TRBJ1-2,NA,TGTGCCAGCAGCTTAGGAGGGGCTCTACGGGGCTACACCTTC,CASSLGGALRGYTF
TRBV4-2,TRBD2,TRBJ2-5,NA,TGTGCCAGCAGCCAAGATTTTGGTGGGGGGGTTAAAGAGACCCAGTACTTC,CASSQDFGGGVKETQYF
TRBV3-1,NA,TRBJ1-5,once,TGTGCCAGCAGCCGAACCGGGACGGAAAATCAGCCCCAGCATTTT,CASSRTGTENQPQHF
TRBV3-1,NA,TRBJ2-5,many,TGTGCCAGCAGCCAAGCTGACAGGAGGTCGGAGACCCAGTACTTC,CASSQADRRSETQYF
TRBV7-6,NA,TRBJ2-6,few,TGTGCCAGCAGCTTAAGGCGTACGGTCTCTGGGGCCAACGTCCTGACTTTC,CASSLRRTVSGANVLTF
TRBV6-5,NA,TRBJ2-1,few,TGTGCCAGCAGTTACGTGGGAGACAATGAGCAGTTCTTC,CASSYVGDNEQFF
TRBV12-3/TRBV12-4,TRBD2,TRBJ2-3,NA,TGTGCCAGCAGTTTAACTAGCGGGGGTTCGGCAGATACGCAGTATTTT,CASSLTSGGSADTQYF
TRBV3-1,NA,TRBJ1-2,NA,TGTGCCAGCAGCCAAGTAGAACTTAGCGCGGGCTACACCTTC,CASSQVELSAGYTF
TRBV20-1,NA,TRBJ2-5,NA,TGCAGTGCTCGCCCAGGTGGGGAGACCCAGTACTTC,CSARPGGETQYF
TRBV6-5,NA,TRBJ2-2,NA,TGTGCCAGCAGTTATTCGGACGTGGGAGACACCGGGGAGCTGTTTTTT,CASSYSDVGDTGELFF
TRBV3-1,TRBD1,TRBJ1-1,few,TGTGCCAGCAACCAAGGAGGGGGCCTCCAACCTGAAGCTTTCTTT,CASNQGGGLQPEAFF
TRBV29-1,NA,TRBJ1-1,few,TGCAGCGTTGGGACACTCACTGAAGCTTTCTTT,CSVGTLTEAFF
TRBV20-1,NA,TRBJ2-1,few,TGCAGTGCTAGAGGGGAAGGGCCGTCCTACAATGAGCAGTTCTTC,CSARGEGPSYNEQFF
TRBV12-3/TRBV12-4,NA,TRBJ1-2,NA,TGTGCCAGCACCCGAGGGCCGGCCTCTTACACCTTC,CASTRGPASYTF
TRBV20-1,NA,TRBJ2-1,many,TGCAGTGCTCTAACTAGAGGTACCCTAAGCTCCTACAATGAGCAGTTCTTC,CSALTRGTLSSYNEQFF
TRBV9,NA,TRBJ1-1,NA,TGTGCCAGCAACTCGAATCAGGGGAAGAACACTGAAGCTTTCTTT,CASNSNQGKNTEAFF
TRBV29-1,NA,TRBJ2-7,many,TGCAGCGTTGGAGGGGCTGGGATGGGCGAGCAGTACTTC,CSVGGAGMGEQYF
TRBV10-3,TRBD1,TRBJ1-5,NA,TGTGCTATCAGGGGACAGGGTAGTAGTCGGCCCCAGCATTTT,CAIRGQGSSRPQHF
TRBV6-4,NA,TRBJ2-1,NA,TGTGCCAGCAGTGACTCATGGGGTAATGAGCAGTTCTTC,CASSDSWGNEQFF
TRBV6-2/TRBV6-3,NA,TRBJ1-2,NA,TGTGCCAGCAGCGGCGGGACGGGCTATGGCTACACCTTC,CASSGGTGYGYTF
TRBV3-1,NA,TRBJ2-7,many,TGTGCCAGCAGCCCCCGGTGGGTGCCACACTACGAGCAGTACTTC,CASSPRWVPHYEQYF
TRBV20-1,NA,TRBJ1-4,NA,TGCAGTGCTAGAGGGGGTGAGGGCGGGGGTGAAAAACTGTTTTTT,CSARGGEGGGEKLFF
TRBV29-1,NA,TRBJ2-4,NA,TGCAGCGTGGGGGGCGCTGATCAGTACTTC,CSVGGADQYF
TRBV20-1,NA,TRBJ1-4,NA,TGCAGTGCTGCTGAGCAACCCAAACATGAAAAACTGTTTTTT,CSAAEQPKHEKLFF
TRBV2,NA,TRBJ2-1,few,TGTGCCCACGGGCCAGGGTTGCGAGAGACCCAGTTCTTC,CAHGPGLRETQFF
TRBV18,NA,TRBJ2-1,NA,TGTGCCAGCTCACCATTCGTCCCTTGGAGCGTCAATGAGCAGTTCTTC,CASSPFVPWSVNEQFF
TRBV5-1,TRBD1,TRBJ2-7,few,TGCGCCAGCAGCTTGGGTGGGACAGAGCCCTACGAGCAGTACTTC,CASSLGGTEPYEQYF
TRBV7-9,NA,TRBJ1-6,few,TGTGCCAGCATGGGGGGTTTTAATTCACCCCTCCACTTT,CASMGGFNSPLHF
TRBV12-3/TRBV12-4,TRBD1,TRBJ1-2,few,TGTGCCAGCAGTTTGCAGACAGGGTATGGCTACACCTTC,CASSLQTGYGYTF
TRBV9,NA,TRBJ2-7,NA,TGTGCCAGCAGCGTCAAGGGGGATCCCAATTACGAGCAGTACTTC,CASSVKGDPNYEQYF